Listed below are T cell receptor beta chains from one sample, sequenced in a study of post-analysis software for immune sequencing data. MiXCR was run by TCRdb on the PCR reads, yielding one entry per CDR3 protein. Of hundreds of thousands of distinct CDR3 sequences listed, roughly half were seen once; the top ten hold approximately 4.5%. The sample was blood. The receptors originated from a girl under 18 with multiple sclerosis. Each CDR3 is given with its conserved first and last residue. The D gene is left open where the match is weak. Clone size is not always given. Where it is, it says once, few, many or a class for expanded clones.

>few|TRBV19|17|TRBJ2-3|TRBD2
CASSMTRTSGIPDTQYF
TGTGCCAGTAGTATGACCCGGACTAGCGGGATACCAGATACGCAGTATTTT
>.|TRBV5-1|12|TRBJ2-1|.
CASRRVYNEQFF
TGCGCCAGCAGGAGGGTCTACAATGAGCAGTTCTTC
>.|TRBV5-4|12|TRBJ2-7|TRBD1
CARGQGAYEQYF
TGTGCCAGGGGACAGGGGGCCTACGAGCAGTACTTC
>.|TRBV20-1|13|TRBJ2-7|TRBD2
CSASGTSWHEQYF
TGCAGTGCTAGCGGGACTAGCTGGCACGAGCAGTACTTC
>.|TRBV5-1|14|TRBJ1-1|.
CASSLFSLDTEAFF
TGCGCCAGCAGCTTGTTTAGTCTAGACACTGAAGCTTTCTTT
>few|TRBV5-5|16|TRBJ1-6|.
CASSLAGGGENSPLHF
TGTGCCAGCAGCTTGGCTGGGGGCGGGGAAAATTCACCCCTCCACTTT
>few|TRBV6-1|14|TRBJ2-7|.
CASSELYPSYEQYF
TGTGCCAGCAGTGAACTTTATCCCTCCTACGAGCAGTACTTC
>once|TRBV30|13|TRBJ1-2|.
CAWSVWSLSGYTF
TGTGCCTGGAGTGTATGGAGTTTATCTGGCTACACCTTC
>.|TRBV7-3|14|TRBJ2-7|.
CASSLMAGEGEQYF
TGTGCCAGCAGCTTAATGGCAGGGGAGGGCGAGCAGTACTTC
>.|TRBV5-5|14|TRBJ2-7|.
CASSLDGFAYEQYF
TGTGCCAGCAGCTTGGATGGGTTTGCCTACGAGCAGTACTTC
>few|TRBV5-1|13|TRBJ2-7|TRBD1
CASSIGTDYEQYF
TGCGCCAGCAGCATTGGGACAGATTACGAGCAGTACTTC
>.|TRBV20-1|14|TRBJ2-4|.
CSARRPELVSIQYF
TGCAGTGCTAGAAGGCCGGAACTAGTGAGCATTCAGTACTTC
>few|TRBV4-1|16|TRBJ1-2|.
CASSQVRSGFNYGYTF
TGCGCCAGCAGCCAAGTCCGGAGCGGGTTTAACTATGGCTACACCTTC
>.|TRBV6-9|17|TRBJ2-1|TRBD2
CASRPRLAGGTNNEQFF
TGTGCCAGCAGACCCCGACTAGCGGGAGGCACTAACAATGAGCAGTTCTTC
>few|TRBV29-1|12|TRBJ1-1|.
CSVAGGRTEAFF
TGCAGCGTTGCGGGAGGGAGGACTGAAGCTTTCTTT
>.|TRBV6-5|18|TRBJ2-7|TRBD2
CASSYSGLAGATYNEQYF
TGTGCCAGCAGTTACTCGGGACTAGCGGGGGCAACCTACAATGAGCAGTACTTC
>.|TRBV5-6|14|TRBJ2-7|.
CASSLGRLNYEQYF
TGTGCCAGCAGCTTGGGAAGGCTAAACTACGAGCAGTACTTC
>.|TRBV15|16|TRBJ2-1|TRBD2
CATSRAGLAGRYEQFF
TGTGCCACCAGCAGAGCCGGACTAGCGGGACGGTATGAGCAGTTCTTC
>.|TRBV20-1|16|TRBJ2-7|TRBD1
CSARAPGTGDSYEQYF
TGCAGTGCTAGAGCCCCCGGGACAGGGGACTCCTACGAGCAGTACTTC
>.|TRBV21-1|14|TRBJ1-2|.
CASSSSTGVEGYTF
TGTGCCAGCAGCTCGTCGACAGGGGTGGAAGGCTACACCTTC
>.|TRBV2|12|TRBJ2-7|.
CASSLQAHEQYF
TGTGCCAGCAGCTTACAGGCCCACGAGCAGTACTTC
>once|TRBV12-3/TRBV12-4|18|TRBJ2-2|TRBD2
CASSPRSSGGRAPGELFF
TGTGCCAGCAGCCCCCGGTCGAGCGGCGGGAGGGCCCCCGGGGAGCTGTTTTTT
>.|TRBV5-5|18|TRBJ2-6|.
CASSFSRDNGSGANVLTF
TGTGCCAGCAGCTTTAGCCGGGACAACGGCTCTGGGGCCAACGTCCTGACTTTC
>.|TRBV12-3/TRBV12-4|12|TRBJ1-2|.
CASRKRAHGYTF
TGTGCCAGCAGAAAGAGAGCTCATGGCTACACCTTC